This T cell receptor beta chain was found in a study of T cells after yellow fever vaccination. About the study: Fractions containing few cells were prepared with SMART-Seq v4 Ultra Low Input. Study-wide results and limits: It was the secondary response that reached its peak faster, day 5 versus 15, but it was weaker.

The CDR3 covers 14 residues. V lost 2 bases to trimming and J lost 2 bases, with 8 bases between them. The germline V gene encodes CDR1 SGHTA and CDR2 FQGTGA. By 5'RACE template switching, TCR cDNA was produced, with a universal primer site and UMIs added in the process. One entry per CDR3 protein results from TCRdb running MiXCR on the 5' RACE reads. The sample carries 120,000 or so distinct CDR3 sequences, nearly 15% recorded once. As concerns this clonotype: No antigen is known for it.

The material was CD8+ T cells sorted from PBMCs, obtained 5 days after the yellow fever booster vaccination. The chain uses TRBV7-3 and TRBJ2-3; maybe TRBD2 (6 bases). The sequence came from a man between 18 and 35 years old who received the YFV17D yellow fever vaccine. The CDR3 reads CASSLGGITDTQYF. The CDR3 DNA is TGTGCCAGCAGCTTAGGGGGGATCACAGATACGCAGTATTTT.